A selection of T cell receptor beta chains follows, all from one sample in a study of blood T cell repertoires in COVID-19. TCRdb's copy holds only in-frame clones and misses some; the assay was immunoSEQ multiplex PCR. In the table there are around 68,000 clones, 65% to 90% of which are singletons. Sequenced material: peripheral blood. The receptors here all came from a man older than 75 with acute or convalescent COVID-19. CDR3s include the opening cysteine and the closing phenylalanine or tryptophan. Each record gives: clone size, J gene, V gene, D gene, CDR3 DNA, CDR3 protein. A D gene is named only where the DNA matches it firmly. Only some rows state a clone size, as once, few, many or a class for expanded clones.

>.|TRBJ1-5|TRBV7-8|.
TGTGCCAGCAGCCTCAGGTCCAATCAGCCCCAGCATTTT
CASSLRSNQPQHF
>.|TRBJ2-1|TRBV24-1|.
TGTGCCACCAGTGATTCCCGGACAGTAGACAATGAGCAGTTCTTC
CATSDSRTVDNEQFF
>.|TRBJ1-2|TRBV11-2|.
TGTGCCAGCAGCTTAGAAAGCAGGGACTATGGCTACACCTTC
CASSLESRDYGYTF
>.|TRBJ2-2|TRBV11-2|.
TGTGCCAGCAGCTATGACCGAACAGGGCCCGGGGAGCTGTTTTTT
CASSYDRTGPGELFF
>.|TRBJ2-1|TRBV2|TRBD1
TGTGCCAGCAATGGACAGGGGACTTACAATGAGCAGTTCTTC
CASNGQGTYNEQFF
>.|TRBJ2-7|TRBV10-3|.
TGTGCCATCAGTGAGGGCGGGACCATTCCCTACGAGCAGTACTTC
CAISEGGTIPYEQYF
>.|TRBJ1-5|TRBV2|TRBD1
TGTGCCAGCATGACAGGGCAAACAGGTCAGCCCCAGCATTTT
CASMTGQTGQPQHF
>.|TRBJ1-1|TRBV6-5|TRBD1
TGTGCCAGCAGAAGGACAGGGAACAGGAACACTGAAGCTTTCTTT
CASRRTGNRNTEAFF
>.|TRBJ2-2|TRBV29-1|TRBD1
TGCAGCGCCCGACAGGGGGGGAACACCGGGGAGCTGTTTTTT
CSARQGGNTGELFF
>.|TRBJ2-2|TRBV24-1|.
TGTGCCACCAGTGATCTGACAGGGGGCCGAAGCGGGAGGGCGACCGGGGAGCTGTTTTTT
CATSDLTGGRSGRATGELFF
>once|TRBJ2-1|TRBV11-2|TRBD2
TGTGCCAGCAGCGACGGGACTAGCGGGAGAATCCCCCCGTTCTTC
CASSDGTSGRIPPFF
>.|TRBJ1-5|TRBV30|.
TGTGCCTGGAGTTCCAGACAGGCCAGCAATCAGCCCCAGCATTTT
CAWSSRQASNQPQHF
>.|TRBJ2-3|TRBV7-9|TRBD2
TGTGCCAGCAGCCCTAAACTAGCGGGAGGTCTTGGGGAATCGAATACGCAGTATTTT
CASSPKLAGGLGESNTQYF
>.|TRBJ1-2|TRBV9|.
TGTGCCAGCAGCCCCGACAGGAACTATGGCTACACCTTC
CASSPDRNYGYTF
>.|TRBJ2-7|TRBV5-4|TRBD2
TGTGCCAGCAGCTTGAATAGTGGACTAGTTATTTACGAGCAGTACTTC
CASSLNSGLVIYEQYF
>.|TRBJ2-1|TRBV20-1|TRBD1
TGCAGTGCTAGTGGGGACAGGGGATCCTACAATGAGCAGTTCTTC
CSASGDRGSYNEQFF
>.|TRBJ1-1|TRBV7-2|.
TGTGCCAGCAGCTTATCCGCGGCAGAAGCTTTCTTT
CASSLSAAEAFF
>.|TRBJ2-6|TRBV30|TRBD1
TGTGCCTGGAGTTTAATTTCACCGGGACAGGGGAAATCCCGCTCTGGGGCCAACGTCCTGACTTTC
CAWSLISPGQGKSRSGANVLTF
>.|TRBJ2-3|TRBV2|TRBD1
TGTGCCAGCAGTGAAGAGACAGGGAAGATTAATACGCAGTATTTT
CASSEETGKINTQYF
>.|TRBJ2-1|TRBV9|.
TGTGCCAGCAGCCCCCCGACTTTCAATGAGCAGTTCTTC
CASSPPTFNEQFF
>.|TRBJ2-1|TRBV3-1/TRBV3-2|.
TGTGCCAGCAGCCAAGGAGAATCCAGGGACAATGAGCAGTTCTTC
CASSQGESRDNEQFF
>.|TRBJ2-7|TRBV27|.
TGTGCCAGCAGTTTACGGCCTAGCAGCTCCTACGAGCAGTACTTC
CASSLRPSSSYEQYF
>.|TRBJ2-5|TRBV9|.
TGTGCCAGCAGCGTAGCTGGGAAGAGGGTGAGAGAGACCCAGTACTTC
CASSVAGKRVRETQYF
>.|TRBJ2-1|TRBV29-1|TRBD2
TGCAGCGTTTCGACTAGCGGGGGAAGAAATGAGCAGTTCTTC
CSVSTSGGRNEQFF
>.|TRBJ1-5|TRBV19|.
TGTGCCAGTAGGCGCGAGGGGGATAGCAATCAGCCCCAGCATTTT
CASRREGDSNQPQHF
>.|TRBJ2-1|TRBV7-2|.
TGTGCCAGCAGCTTCCGGGACACCGCTTGGGATGAGCAGTTCTTC
CASSFRDTAWDEQFF
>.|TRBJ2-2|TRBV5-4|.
TGTGCCAGCAGCTTGTCGGTGGCTAGTTATTTCGGGGAGCTGTTTTTT
CASSLSVASYFGELFF
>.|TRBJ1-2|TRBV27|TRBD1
TGTGCCAGCAGCGGGGACAGGGGGCGTTATGGCTACACCTTC
CASSGDRGRYGYTF